The entry below gives a single T cell receptor beta chain sequence along with its context. 13 Jbeta primers and 60 Vbeta primers were used for the PCR. Method: immunoSEQ multiplex PCR; TCRdb's copy keeps in-frame clones and lacks some. The profile shows approximately 140,000 clones, 60% to 80% of them singletons. This sample is drawn from a study of cytomegalovirus exposure and HLA in healthy donors. Specimen: PBMCs. The origin of this receptor is a woman aged 55-69 years in good health and CMV-seropositive.

The CDR3 loop reads CASSLGQRDEQYF. The CDR3 DNA sequence: TGCGCCAGCAGCTTAGGGCAGAGGGACGAGCAGTACTTC. V is TRBV5-1 and J is TRBJ2-7; perhaps TRBD2 as D (5 bases). The CDR3 extends over 13 amino acids. CDR1 is SGHRS and CDR2 is YFSETQ in the germline V gene. The V end was cut by 2 bases, the J end by 5 bases, with 11 bases between.